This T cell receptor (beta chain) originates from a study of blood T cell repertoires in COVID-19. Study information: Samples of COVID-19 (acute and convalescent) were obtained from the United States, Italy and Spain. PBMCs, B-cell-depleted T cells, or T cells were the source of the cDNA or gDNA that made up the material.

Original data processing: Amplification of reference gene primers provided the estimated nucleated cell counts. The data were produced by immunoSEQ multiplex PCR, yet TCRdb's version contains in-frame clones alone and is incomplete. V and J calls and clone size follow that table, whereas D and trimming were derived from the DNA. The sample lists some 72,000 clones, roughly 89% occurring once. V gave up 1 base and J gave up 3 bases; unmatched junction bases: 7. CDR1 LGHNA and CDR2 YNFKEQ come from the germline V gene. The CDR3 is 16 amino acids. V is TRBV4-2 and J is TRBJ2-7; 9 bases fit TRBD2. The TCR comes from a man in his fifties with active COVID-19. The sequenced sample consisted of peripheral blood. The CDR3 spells CASSQVTSGGYYEQYF. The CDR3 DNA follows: TGTGCCAGCAGCCAAGTGACTAGCGGAGGCTACTACGAGCAGTACTTC.